Listed below are T cell receptor beta chains from one sample, sequenced in a study of T cells in Graves' hyperthyroidism and ophthalmopathy. TCRdb called the multiplex PCR reads again in MiXCR, with one record for every CDR3 protein. This repertoire shows more than 450,000 distinct CDR3 sequences, 11% to 15% found once; its top ten account for about 15%. Sequences were obtained from blood. These receptors all come from a woman between 35 and 50 years old with Graves' hyperthyroidism. The CDR3 runs from the conserved cysteine through the conserved F or W. Fields, in order: clone size, CDR3 length, V gene, D gene, J gene, CDR3 protein, CDR3 DNA. A D gene is named only where the DNA matches it firmly. Size is stated for part of the rows, as once, few or many counts, or as a class when the clone is expanded.

abundance: many; len: 19; v_gene: TRBV2; d_gene: TRBD2; j_gene: TRBJ2-4; CDR3aa: CASKVNGLAGGPAKNIQYF; CDR3nt: TGTGCCAGCAAGGTTAACGGACTAGCGGGAGGGCCGGCCAAAAACATTCAGTACTTC
abundance: NA; len: 15; v_gene: TRBV5-6; d_gene: TRBD1; j_gene: TRBJ2-7; CDR3aa: CASSSADRGSYEQYF; CDR3nt: TGTGCCAGCAGCTCTGCTGACAGGGGGAGTTACGAGCAGTACTTC
abundance: few; len: 16; v_gene: TRBV19; d_gene: TRBD1; j_gene: TRBJ1-4; CDR3aa: CASRTGTGGNNEKLFF; CDR3nt: TGTGCCAGTAGAACCGGGACAGGGGGCAACAATGAAAAACTGTTTTTT
abundance: NA; len: 17; v_gene: TRBV19; d_gene: NA; j_gene: TRBJ2-5; CDR3aa: CASSMISGGVLPETQYF; CDR3nt: TGTGCCAGTAGTATGATCTCGGGGGGCGTACTACCAGAGACCCAGTACTTC
abundance: many; len: 19; v_gene: TRBV4-1; d_gene: TRBD1; j_gene: TRBJ2-2; CDR3aa: CASSHFTGTGKPNTGELFF; CDR3nt: TGCGCCAGCAGCCATTTTACCGGGACAGGGAAGCCGAACACCGGGGAGCTGTTTTTT
abundance: many; len: 13; v_gene: TRBV30; d_gene: NA; j_gene: TRBJ1-2; CDR3aa: CAWSVQGTYGYTF; CDR3nt: TGTGCCTGGAGTGTACAGGGTACCTATGGCTACACCTTC
abundance: NA; len: 15; v_gene: TRBV7-2; d_gene: TRBD1; j_gene: TRBJ2-7; CDR3aa: CASRAGTGVVYEQYF; CDR3nt: TGTGCCAGCAGAGCCGGGACAGGGGTTGTCTACGAGCAGTACTTC
abundance: NA; len: 15; v_gene: TRBV14; d_gene: TRBD1; j_gene: TRBJ1-2; CDR3aa: CASRLSGTGSYGYTF; CDR3nt: TGTGCCAGCAGGCTCTCCGGGACAGGGAGCTATGGCTACACCTTC
abundance: many; len: 13; v_gene: TRBV20-1; d_gene: TRBD1; j_gene: TRBJ1-4; CDR3aa: CSALGQRNEKLFF; CDR3nt: TGCAGTGCTCTGGGACAGCGTAATGAAAAACTGTTTTTT
abundance: many; len: 13; v_gene: TRBV28; d_gene: NA; j_gene: TRBJ1-5; CDR3aa: CASSFDSNQPQHF; CDR3nt: TGTGCCAGCAGTTTTGATAGCAATCAGCCCCAGCATTTT
abundance: many; len: 19; v_gene: TRBV7-3; d_gene: TRBD2; j_gene: TRBJ2-3; CDR3aa: CASSLSLAGVESATDTQYF; CDR3nt: TGTGCCAGCAGCCTATCTCTAGCGGGAGTGGAGTCTGCCACAGATACGCAGTATTTT
abundance: many; len: 11; v_gene: TRBV29-1; d_gene: TRBD1; j_gene: TRBJ2-7; CDR3aa: CSVETGDEQYF; CDR3nt: TGCAGCGTTGAGACAGGGGACGAGCAGTACTTC
abundance: few; len: 19; v_gene: TRBV4-1; d_gene: TRBD1; j_gene: TRBJ2-1; CDR3aa: CASSRAGQGLPFSYNEQFF; CDR3nt: TGCGCCAGCAGCCGCGCGGGACAGGGGCTTCCCTTTTCCTACAATGAGCAGTTCTTC
abundance: many; len: 14; v_gene: TRBV5-1; d_gene: NA; j_gene: TRBJ1-1; CDR3aa: CASNVGSGNTEAFF; CDR3nt: TGCGCCAGCAACGTTGGGAGCGGGAACACTGAAGCTTTCTTT
abundance: NA; len: 14; v_gene: TRBV27; d_gene: NA; j_gene: TRBJ1-2; CDR3aa: CASSLRAGEYGYTF; CDR3nt: TGTGCCAGCAGTTTACGGGCGGGTGAATATGGCTACACCTTC
abundance: few; len: 19; v_gene: TRBV20-1; d_gene: TRBD2; j_gene: TRBJ2-1; CDR3aa: CSARLGLLEGGRAYNEQFF; CDR3nt: TGCAGTGCTAGGCTAGGACTTCTAGAGGGCGGGAGGGCCTACAATGAGCAGTTCTTC
abundance: many; len: 16; v_gene: TRBV4-1; d_gene: TRBD1; j_gene: TRBJ2-3; CDR3aa: CASSQGGRGITDTQYF; CDR3nt: TGCGCCAGCAGCCAAGGTGGCAGGGGGATCACAGATACGCAGTATTTT
abundance: many; len: 15; v_gene: TRBV3-1; d_gene: NA; j_gene: TRBJ2-5; CDR3aa: CASSQDPLAQETQYF; CDR3nt: TGTGCCAGCAGCCAAGATCCACTAGCCCAAGAGACCCAGTACTTC
abundance: many; len: 14; v_gene: TRBV29-1; d_gene: TRBD2; j_gene: TRBJ2-5; CDR3aa: CSVVTGGSGETQYF; CDR3nt: TGCAGCGTTGTTACGGGGGGGTCTGGGGAGACCCAGTACTTC
abundance: many; len: 12; v_gene: TRBV3-1; d_gene: NA; j_gene: TRBJ2-5; CDR3aa: CASSQLQETQYF; CDR3nt: TGTGCCAGCAGCCAACTCCAAGAGACCCAGTACTTC
abundance: NA; len: 13; v_gene: TRBV24-1; d_gene: NA; j_gene: TRBJ2-2; CDR3aa: CATSDPGTGELFF; CDR3nt: TGTGCCACCAGTGACCCAGGGACCGGGGAGCTGTTTTTT
abundance: few; len: 11; v_gene: TRBV6-2/TRBV6-3; d_gene: NA; j_gene: TRBJ2-3; CDR3aa: CASSSYDTQYF; CDR3nt: TGTGCCAGCAGTTCATATGATACGCAGTATTTT
abundance: many; len: 13; v_gene: TRBV2; d_gene: NA; j_gene: TRBJ2-5; CDR3aa: CASKAKEGETQYF; CDR3nt: TGTGCCAGCAAGGCGAAGGAAGGAGAGACCCAGTACTTC